The rows below give T cell receptor beta chains drawn from one sample of a study of breast tumors, draining lymph nodes, adjacent tissues. From the multiplex PCR reads, TCRdb called clonotypes with MiXCR, one entry per CDR3 protein. The data show about 130,000 distinct CDR3 sequences, about 20% seen once. The sample comprised axillary lymph node tissue. These receptors all come from a female donor with breast cancer. Some clones in this sample may be carry-over from other donors' samples. The CDR3 runs from the conserved cysteine through the conserved F or W. A D gene is named only where the DNA matches it firmly. Size is omitted from some rows. Given values are once, few, many or a class for expanded clones.

TRBV12-3/TRBV12-4	TRBJ2-3	.	many	TGTGCCAGCAGTTTAGGGGTGGGACCAGATACGCAGTATTTT	CASSLGVGPDTQYF
TRBV19	TRBJ2-7	.	.	TGTGCCAGTAGCCCGGGACTGGGACCCTACGAGCAGTACTTC	CASSPGLGPYEQYF
TRBV4-2	TRBJ2-7	TRBD2	many	TGTGCCAGCAGCCAAGACCTCTCGGGAGGGTCCTACGAGCAGTACTTC	CASSQDLSGGSYEQYF
TRBV19	TRBJ1-5	.	many	TGTGCCAGTAGTATCCCCTCCGGTGGGTCCTATAGCAATCAGCCCCAGCATTTT	CASSIPSGGSYSNQPQHF
TRBV20-1	TRBJ2-2	.	many	TGCAGTGCTAGCTTGGGGGCCTTCACCGGGGAGCTGTTTTTT	CSASLGAFTGELFF
TRBV5-1	TRBJ2-7	TRBD2	many	TGCGCCAGCAAATCGGGGGGGGCGTTCGTCTCCTCGGGGGACGAGCAGTACTTC	CASKSGGAFVSSGDEQYF
TRBV7-2	TRBJ2-5	TRBD2	many	TGTGCCAGCAGCTTCAGTAGCGGGCGCGCGGGGGAGACCCAGTACTTC	CASSFSSGRAGETQYF
TRBV15	TRBJ2-3	.	many	TGTGCCACCAGCAGAGTTGGGATCGGAGATACGCAGTATTTT	CATSRVGIGDTQYF
TRBV29-1	TRBJ2-5	.	many	TGCAGCGTTGAAGGGACCCACAAAGGCTGGACCCAGTACTTC	CSVEGTHKGWTQYF
TRBV5-4	TRBJ2-1	.	many	TGTGCCAGCAGCTTGGCGGGACCCTCCAATGAGCAGTTCTTC	CASSLAGPSNEQFF
TRBV18	TRBJ2-7	.	many	TGTGCCAGCTCACCGGACCGGGTCAGGGAGTACGAGCAGTACTTC	CASSPDRVREYEQYF
TRBV4-1	TRBJ1-2	TRBD1	many	TGCGCCAGCAGCCAAACTACTTGGACAGGTTCAGGCTATGGCTACACCTTC	CASSQTTWTGSGYGYTF
TRBV30	TRBJ1-5	.	.	TGTGCCTGGAGTGTTTCTGGGGGGGTCGCCCAGCATTTT	CAWSVSGGVAQHF
TRBV14	TRBJ2-7	.	many	TGTGCCAGCAGCCAAATGCGAGATTCGCCCTACGAGCAGTACTTC	CASSQMRDSPYEQYF
TRBV20-1	TRBJ2-3	TRBD2	many	TGCAGTGCTAGAGACCTAGCGGGAGGCGCAGATACGCAGTATTTT	CSARDLAGGADTQYF
TRBV9	TRBJ2-4	TRBD2	.	TGTGCCAGCAGCCCGGGACTAGCCGTACTAGCCAAAAACATTCAGTACTTC	CASSPGLAVLAKNIQYF
TRBV27	TRBJ2-1	.	.	TGTGCCAGCAGTACCCCCGGGACACACTACAATGAGCAGTTCTTC	CASSTPGTHYNEQFF
TRBV19	TRBJ1-6	.	many	TGTGCCAGTAGATCGGGACTCTATAATTCACCCCTCCACTTT	CASRSGLYNSPLHF
TRBV2	TRBJ2-5	TRBD1	.	TGTGCCAGCAGTTTTAGGGGGACAGGGAATTTCCAAGAGACCCAGCACTTC	CASSFRGTGNFQETQHF
TRBV6-6	TRBJ2-5	TRBD1	many	TGTGCCAGCAGTTGGACAGGGGGCGCGGGGCAAGAGACCCAGTACTTC	CASSWTGGAGQETQYF
TRBV5-1	TRBJ2-7	.	many	TGCGCCAGCAATATACTGGCCTCCTACGAGCAGTACTTC	CASNILASYEQYF
TRBV20-1	TRBJ1-2	.	many	TGCAGTGCTAGTCAGACACTCTTGTGGGGCTACACCTTC	CSASQTLLWGYTF
TRBV20-1	TRBJ2-5	.	many	TGCAGTGCGACCAGGCGTCAAGAGACCCAGTACTTC	CSATRRQETQYF
TRBV5-1	TRBJ2-5	.	many	TGCGCCAGCAGCTTGGCGGGATTGGGAGAGACCCAGTACTTC	CASSLAGLGETQYF
TRBV15	TRBJ1-6	.	.	TGTGCCACCAGCAGAGTTGCGTCAGGGAATTCACCCCTCCACTTT	CATSRVASGNSPLHF
TRBV20-1	TRBJ2-5	.	many	TGCAGTGCTAGAGTTACGGGACCTGACGGGACCCAGTACTTC	CSARVTGPDGTQYF
TRBV9	TRBJ1-4	TRBD1	many	TGTGCCAGCAGTCCGAGGGACAGAGCTGCAACTAATGAAAAACTGTTTTTT	CASSPRDRAATNEKLFF
TRBV20-1	TRBJ1-2	.	many	TGCAGTGCTTTTATTGGACAGTGGGGCTACACCTTC	CSAFIGQWGYTF
TRBV28	TRBJ2-5	TRBD2	.	TGTGCCAGCAGTTCTCCGACTAGCGGGAGCCAAGAGACCCAGTACTTC	CASSSPTSGSQETQYF
TRBV19	TRBJ2-2	TRBD1	many	TGTGCCAGTAGCCCTGGGACAGGGGGCTGGGAGGAGCTGTTTTTT	CASSPGTGGWEELFF
TRBV7-3	TRBJ2-1	TRBD1	many	TGTGCCAGCAGCCACTCCGGGACAGGGGGCCGTGAGCAGTTCTTC	CASSHSGTGGREQFF
TRBV6-5	TRBJ1-1	.	.	TGTGCCAGCAGTTACAGGGACGGGAACACTGAAGCTTTCTTT	CASSYRDGNTEAFF
TRBV20-1	TRBJ2-6	.	many	TGCAGTGCTAGAGATCGGGACTCATACTCTGGGGCCAACGTCCTGACTTTC	CSARDRDSYSGANVLTF
TRBV7-8	TRBJ2-2	.	many	TGTGCCAGCAGCTTGTTTGACCTTAACACCGGGGAGCTGTTTTTT	CASSLFDLNTGELFF
TRBV24-1	TRBJ2-3	TRBD2	many	TGTGCCACCAGTGGAAAGGGACTAGCGGGGAACACAGATACGCAGTATTTT	CATSGKGLAGNTDTQYF
TRBV5-5	TRBJ2-1	.	few	TGTGCCAGCAGCTTGGGCAGTGCGAATGAGCAGTTCTTC	CASSLGSANEQFF
TRBV7-8	TRBJ1-4	.	many	TGTGCCAGCAGCTTACTTGTGGGCGAATTAATGGAAAAACTGTTTTTT	CASSLLVGELMEKLFF
TRBV24-1	TRBJ2-3	.	.	TGCGCCACCCGTGCTACTGACAAGGGCACAGATACGCAGTATTTT	CATRATDKGTDTQYF
TRBV6-5	TRBJ1-2	.	many	TGTGCCAGCAGTCCACATCCAGAGACTTACAACACCTTC	CASSPHPETYNTF
TRBV7-9	TRBJ2-7	.	many	TGTGCCAGCAGCTTAGTGGCAGGAACCCACGAGCAGTACTTC	CASSLVAGTHEQYF
TRBV2	TRBJ1-6	TRBD1	many	TGTGCCAGCAGTGAGATTCAGGGGGCGAATAATTCACCCCTCCACTTT	CASSEIQGANNSPLHF
TRBV7-8	TRBJ1-3	.	many	TGTGCCAGCAGCCTCGCCACCGGGCCTCGCTCTGGAAACACCATATATTTT	CASSLATGPRSGNTIYF
TRBV19	TRBJ1-6	.	many	TGTGCCAGTAGTATTATGGACAGCTCAAATAATTCACCCCTCCACTTT	CASSIMDSSNNSPLHF
TRBV7-9	TRBJ2-3	TRBD2	many	TGTGCCAGCAGCTTCAAAGCGGGGGGCCGAGCAGATACGCAGTATTTT	CASSFKAGGRADTQYF
TRBV6-4	TRBJ2-3	.	many	TGTGCCAGCAGTACCGGGACGACCACAGATACGCAGTATTTT	CASSTGTTTDTQYF
TRBV5-8	TRBJ2-6	.	.	TGTGCCAGCAGCGACAGGATTGGGGCCAACGTCCTGACTTTC	CASSDRIGANVLTF
TRBV12-3/TRBV12-4	TRBJ2-1	.	.	TGTGCCAGCAGTGTGACAGACTACAATGAGCAGTTCTTC	CASSVTDYNEQFF
TRBV20-1	TRBJ2-3	.	many	TGCAGTGCTAGAGATCAATATAGGAGTAGTACGCAGTATTTT	CSARDQYRSSTQYF
TRBV7-7	TRBJ2-3	TRBD1	many	TGTGCTAGCAGCTCCGGGACAGGGATCGCAGATACGCAGTATTTT	CASSSGTGIADTQYF
TRBV2	TRBJ2-5	TRBD1	.	TGTGCCAGCAGTGAAGGGACAGGGCCTGGGGAGACCCAGTACTTC	CASSEGTGPGETQYF
TRBV7-9	TRBJ1-3	.	many	TGTGCCAGCAGCTTAGCTCTTGACGCGGCTGGCACCATATATTTT	CASSLALDAAGTIYF
TRBV7-2	TRBJ2-6	.	many	TGTGCCAGCAGCACTAGAGGGGCTGGGGCCAACGTCCTGACTTTC	CASSTRGAGANVLTF
TRBV9	TRBJ1-5	.	few	TGTGCCAGCAGCCCACACGGTGAGGGTTGGGGGAATCAGCCCCAGCATTTT	CASSPHGEGWGNQPQHF